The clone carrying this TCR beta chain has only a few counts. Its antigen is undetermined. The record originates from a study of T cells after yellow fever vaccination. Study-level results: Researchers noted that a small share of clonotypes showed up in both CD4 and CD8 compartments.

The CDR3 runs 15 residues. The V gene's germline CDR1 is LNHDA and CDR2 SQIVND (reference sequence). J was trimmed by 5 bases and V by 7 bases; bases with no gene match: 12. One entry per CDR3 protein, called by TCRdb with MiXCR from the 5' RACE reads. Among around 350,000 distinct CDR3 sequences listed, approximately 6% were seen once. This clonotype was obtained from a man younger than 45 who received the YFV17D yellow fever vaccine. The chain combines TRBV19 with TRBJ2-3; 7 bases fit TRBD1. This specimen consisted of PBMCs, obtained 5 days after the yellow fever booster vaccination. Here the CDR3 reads CASTMTGKKGDTQYF. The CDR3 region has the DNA TGTGCCAGTACCATGACAGGGAAAAAGGGAGATACGCAGTATTTT.